This is a list of T cell receptor beta chains from one sample in a study of response to subunit inactivated influenza vaccine. TCRdb called the RT-PCR reads again in MiXCR, with one record for every CDR3 protein. The data show about 500,000 distinct CDR3 sequences, about 15% seen once. This sample comprised CD4+ T cells sorted from PBMCs, obtained less than 30 months after vaccination. The receptors originated from a man between 50 and 70 years old who received an inactivated influenza vaccine. Each CDR3 is given with its conserved first and last residue. A D gene is named only where the DNA matches it firmly. Size is stated for part of the rows, as once, few or many counts, or as a class when the clone is expanded.

j_gene: TRBJ2-3
v_gene: TRBV4-1
abundance: NA
d_gene: NA
CDR3nt: TGCGCCAGCAGCCAAGCCGGACAGTCCACAGATACGCAGTATTTT
CDR3aa: CASSQAGQSTDTQYF

j_gene: TRBJ2-1
v_gene: TRBV9
abundance: NA
d_gene: NA
CDR3nt: TGTGCCAGCAGCGTTGCGGGGAGCACCTACAATGAGCAGTTCTTC
CDR3aa: CASSVAGSTYNEQFF

j_gene: TRBJ1-5
v_gene: TRBV11-1
abundance: NA
d_gene: TRBD1
CDR3nt: TGTGCCAGCAGCTTATCTCCAGGGGGCGGGGGAGGCAATCAGCCCCAGCATTTT
CDR3aa: CASSLSPGGGGGNQPQHF

j_gene: TRBJ1-4
v_gene: TRBV15
abundance: NA
d_gene: NA
CDR3nt: TGTGCCACCAGCAGACTAAAGGGAAAGAATGAAAAACTGTTTTTT
CDR3aa: CATSRLKGKNEKLFF

j_gene: TRBJ1-2
v_gene: TRBV28
abundance: NA
d_gene: NA
CDR3nt: TGTGCCAGCAGTACCACTACTAACTATGGCTACACCTTC
CDR3aa: CASSTTTNYGYTF

j_gene: TRBJ2-3
v_gene: TRBV7-6
abundance: NA
d_gene: TRBD2
CDR3nt: TGTGCCAGCAGCTACCTAACTAGCGCCGGTCGCACAGATACGCAGTATTTT
CDR3aa: CASSYLTSAGRTDTQYF

j_gene: TRBJ2-1
v_gene: TRBV29-1
abundance: NA
d_gene: NA
CDR3nt: TGCAGCGTTGGTGGCGGGGAGAGCTCCTACAATGAGCAGTTCTTC
CDR3aa: CSVGGGESSYNEQFF

j_gene: TRBJ2-1
v_gene: TRBV29-1
abundance: few
d_gene: TRBD2
CDR3nt: TGCAGCTCAAGACTAGCGGGAGACAATGAGCAGTTCTTC
CDR3aa: CSSRLAGDNEQFF

j_gene: TRBJ2-7
v_gene: TRBV6-2/TRBV6-3
abundance: NA
d_gene: TRBD2
CDR3nt: TGTGCCAGCAGGCCCGGGACTAGCGGGATTTACGAGCAGTACTTC
CDR3aa: CASRPGTSGIYEQYF

j_gene: TRBJ2-3
v_gene: TRBV10-3
abundance: few
d_gene: NA
CDR3nt: TGTGCCACCATAGCGGCTAGCACAGATACGCAGTATTTT
CDR3aa: CATIAASTDTQYF

j_gene: TRBJ2-2
v_gene: TRBV20-1
abundance: few
d_gene: TRBD2
CDR3nt: TGCAGTGCTAGAGATCTAGCGGCCCTAAACACCGGGGAGCTGTTTTTT
CDR3aa: CSARDLAALNTGELFF

j_gene: TRBJ1-3
v_gene: TRBV5-6
abundance: few
d_gene: NA
CDR3nt: TGTGCCAGCAGCTTGGTATCTTTGGCTGGAAACACCATATATTTT
CDR3aa: CASSLVSLAGNTIYF

j_gene: TRBJ2-2
v_gene: TRBV18
abundance: few
d_gene: NA
CDR3nt: TGTGCCAGCTCACCGCGAAGCAACGCGAACACCGGGGAGCTGTTTTTT
CDR3aa: CASSPRSNANTGELFF

j_gene: TRBJ2-1
v_gene: TRBV20-1
abundance: NA
d_gene: NA
CDR3nt: TGCAGCCCTCGGCGGGGCTACAATGAGCAGTTCTTC
CDR3aa: CSPRRGYNEQFF

j_gene: TRBJ2-2
v_gene: TRBV7-2
abundance: few
d_gene: NA
CDR3nt: TGTGCCAGCAGCTTAGGGGGCGGGACAAAAAACACCGGGGAGCTGTTTTTT
CDR3aa: CASSLGGGTKNTGELFF

j_gene: TRBJ1-5
v_gene: TRBV28
abundance: few
d_gene: NA
CDR3nt: TGTGCCAGCAGTTCCTCTCAGGGAGGGAGCAATCAGCCCCAGCATTTT
CDR3aa: CASSSSQGGSNQPQHF

j_gene: TRBJ2-4
v_gene: TRBV29-1
abundance: NA
d_gene: TRBD2
CDR3nt: TGCAGCGTCCAGACTAGCGGGAAAAACATTCAGTACTTC
CDR3aa: CSVQTSGKNIQYF

j_gene: TRBJ2-2
v_gene: TRBV5-1
abundance: NA
d_gene: TRBD1
CDR3nt: TGCGCCAGCAGCTTGCTGATATCTACAGGGGCCGCGAACACCGGGGAGCTGTTTTTT
CDR3aa: CASSLLISTGAANTGELFF

j_gene: TRBJ2-2
v_gene: TRBV30
abundance: NA
d_gene: NA
CDR3nt: TGTGCCTGGAGAAGACTAGCCGGGGAGCTGTTTTTT
CDR3aa: CAWRRLAGELFF

j_gene: TRBJ2-7
v_gene: TRBV20-1
abundance: NA
d_gene: TRBD2
CDR3nt: TGCAGTGCTAGGCGAGCGGGAAGCTCCTACGAGCAGTACTTC
CDR3aa: CSARRAGSSYEQYF

j_gene: TRBJ1-5
v_gene: TRBV5-6
abundance: NA
d_gene: NA
CDR3nt: TGTGCCAGCAGCCGGCTTGGGAGGGATCAACCCCAGCATTTT
CDR3aa: CASSRLGRDQPQHF

j_gene: TRBJ2-1
v_gene: TRBV6-2/TRBV6-3
abundance: many
d_gene: NA
CDR3nt: TGTGCCAGTCTTCGCGGGGGCGACAATGAGCAGTTCTTC
CDR3aa: CASLRGGDNEQFF

j_gene: TRBJ2-3
v_gene: TRBV20-1
abundance: NA
d_gene: TRBD2
CDR3nt: TGCAGTGCTAGAGTCCCTAGCGGAGGCACAGATACGCAGTATTTT
CDR3aa: CSARVPSGGTDTQYF

j_gene: TRBJ2-3
v_gene: TRBV11-2
abundance: NA
d_gene: TRBD1
CDR3nt: TGTGCCAGCAGCTCCGGGACAGGGGGTTCTAATACGCAGTATTTT
CDR3aa: CASSSGTGGSNTQYF

j_gene: TRBJ1-1
v_gene: TRBV4-2
abundance: NA
d_gene: NA
CDR3nt: TGTGCCAGCAGCCATTTGGGGGCGCGGGACACTGAAGCTTTCTTT
CDR3aa: CASSHLGARDTEAFF

j_gene: TRBJ2-3
v_gene: TRBV12-3/TRBV12-4
abundance: few
d_gene: TRBD2
CDR3nt: TGTGCCGACCGGGGGGGCCTGAGTAGCACAGATACGCAGTATTTT
CDR3aa: CADRGGLSSTDTQYF

j_gene: TRBJ2-3
v_gene: TRBV12-3/TRBV12-4
abundance: many
d_gene: NA
CDR3nt: TGTGCCAGCAGTTTAGCGCTGGGGGGCACAGATACGCAGTATTTT
CDR3aa: CASSLALGGTDTQYF

j_gene: TRBJ1-4
v_gene: TRBV7-2
abundance: many
d_gene: NA
CDR3nt: TGTGCCAGCAGCTTAGGGGTGGCGTTTAATGAAAAACTGTTTTTT
CDR3aa: CASSLGVAFNEKLFF

j_gene: TRBJ1-2
v_gene: TRBV7-2
abundance: many
d_gene: NA
CDR3nt: TGTGCCAGCAGCTTAGCGACAGCTAACTATGGCTACACCTTC
CDR3aa: CASSLATANYGYTF

j_gene: TRBJ2-7
v_gene: TRBV20-1
abundance: NA
d_gene: NA
CDR3nt: TGCAGTGGAGTTGGGGACTTCCTCACTGGGGAGCAGTACTTC
CDR3aa: CSGVGDFLTGEQYF

j_gene: TRBJ2-7
v_gene: TRBV12-3/TRBV12-4
abundance: few
d_gene: TRBD2
CDR3nt: TGTGCCAGCAGTTTGACTAGCGGAGCCTCCTACGAGCAGTACTTC
CDR3aa: CASSLTSGASYEQYF

j_gene: TRBJ2-3
v_gene: TRBV11-2
abundance: NA
d_gene: NA
CDR3nt: TGTGCCAGCAGCTTATCGGCCCGATCAGATACGCAGTATTTT
CDR3aa: CASSLSARSDTQYF

j_gene: TRBJ2-1
v_gene: TRBV30
abundance: few
d_gene: NA
CDR3nt: TGTGCCTGGAGTTTGTTGGATGAGCAGTTCTTC
CDR3aa: CAWSLLDEQFF

j_gene: TRBJ1-1
v_gene: TRBV20-1
abundance: few
d_gene: TRBD1
CDR3nt: TGCAGTGCGTTACCGACAGGGTTGAGGTGGAACACTGAAGCTTTCTTT
CDR3aa: CSALPTGLRWNTEAFF

j_gene: TRBJ2-3
v_gene: TRBV2
abundance: NA
d_gene: TRBD2
CDR3nt: TGTGCCAGCAATGGGGGTAGCGGGAGGGCCGCAGATACGCAGTATTTT
CDR3aa: CASNGGSGRAADTQYF

j_gene: TRBJ2-7
v_gene: TRBV7-9
abundance: many
d_gene: NA
CDR3nt: TGTGCCAGCAGCGCCAAATACCAGCAGTACTTC
CDR3aa: CASSAKYQQYF

j_gene: TRBJ1-2
v_gene: TRBV14
abundance: NA
d_gene: NA
CDR3nt: TGTGCCAGCAGCCAAGCAAGTTTCGGTGGCTACACCTTC
CDR3aa: CASSQASFGGYTF

j_gene: TRBJ2-7
v_gene: TRBV7-2
abundance: few
d_gene: TRBD2
CDR3nt: TGTGCCAGCAGCGGTAGCGGGGGGAACTACGAGCAGTACTTC
CDR3aa: CASSGSGGNYEQYF

j_gene: TRBJ2-6
v_gene: TRBV5-5
abundance: NA
d_gene: NA
CDR3nt: TGTGCCAGCTTAACCGGGACAAGGCTAATCTCTGGGGCCAACGTCCTGACTTTC
CDR3aa: CASLTGTRLISGANVLTF

j_gene: TRBJ1-1
v_gene: TRBV20-1
abundance: many
d_gene: NA
CDR3nt: TGCAGTGCTAGGGAAGAAGAAGCTTTCTTT
CDR3aa: CSAREEEAFF

j_gene: TRBJ2-3
v_gene: TRBV7-2
abundance: NA
d_gene: NA
CDR3nt: TGTGCCAGCAGCTTAGACGTAACACGGAACACAGATACGCAGTATTTT
CDR3aa: CASSLDVTRNTDTQYF

j_gene: TRBJ2-5
v_gene: TRBV27
abundance: many
d_gene: NA
CDR3nt: TGTGCCAGCAGTTTGATGGGAGCTCGGGAGACCCAGTACTTC
CDR3aa: CASSLMGARETQYF

j_gene: TRBJ2-4
v_gene: TRBV5-1
abundance: many
d_gene: TRBD1
CDR3nt: TGTGCCAGCAGCTTAGGACAGGGGGTGGCCAAAAACATTCAGTACTTC
CDR3aa: CASSLGQGVAKNIQYF

j_gene: TRBJ2-4
v_gene: TRBV7-2
abundance: few
d_gene: TRBD1
CDR3nt: TGTGCCAGCAGCTCGACAGGGGGAATTGGAAACATTCAGTACTTC
CDR3aa: CASSSTGGIGNIQYF

j_gene: TRBJ1-2
v_gene: TRBV19
abundance: NA
d_gene: NA
CDR3nt: TGTGCCAGTATAGGGGGTGGAAACTATGGCTACACCTTC
CDR3aa: CASIGGGNYGYTF

j_gene: TRBJ2-7
v_gene: TRBV27
abundance: NA
d_gene: TRBD1
CDR3nt: TGTGCCAGCAGGTCTTACAGGGGTATGTACGAGCAGTACTTC
CDR3aa: CASRSYRGMYEQYF

j_gene: TRBJ1-4
v_gene: TRBV7-2
abundance: NA
d_gene: NA
CDR3nt: TGTGCCAGCAGCTTGGGGACGACGGAAAAACTGTTTTTT
CDR3aa: CASSLGTTEKLFF

j_gene: TRBJ2-7
v_gene: TRBV20-1
abundance: NA
d_gene: NA
CDR3nt: TGCAGTGGCTACTACCAAGGATACGAGCAGTACTTC
CDR3aa: CSGYYQGYEQYF

j_gene: TRBJ2-5
v_gene: TRBV3-1
abundance: NA
d_gene: TRBD2
CDR3nt: TGTGCCAGCAGCCAGTTTCGGGCGGGAAGCGGGAGCGGAGAGACCCAGTACTTC
CDR3aa: CASSQFRAGSGSGETQYF

j_gene: TRBJ2-1
v_gene: TRBV4-2
abundance: NA
d_gene: TRBD2
CDR3nt: TGTGCCAGCAGCCAAGATTTAGCGGGAGGCAATGAGCAGTTCTTC
CDR3aa: CASSQDLAGGNEQFF

j_gene: TRBJ1-1
v_gene: TRBV7-9
abundance: many
d_gene: NA
CDR3nt: TGTGCCAGCAGCCATAGGTCGGTGAACACTGAAGCTTTCTTT
CDR3aa: CASSHRSVNTEAFF

j_gene: TRBJ2-6
v_gene: TRBV20-1
abundance: NA
d_gene: NA
CDR3nt: TGCAGTGCAGAAACAGGGACCTCTGGGGCCAACGTCCTGACTTTC
CDR3aa: CSAETGTSGANVLTF

j_gene: TRBJ1-5
v_gene: TRBV7-9
abundance: few
d_gene: NA
CDR3nt: TGTGCCAGCAGCTTAGTACCCGGGCCCCAGCATTTT
CDR3aa: CASSLVPGPQHF

j_gene: TRBJ2-1
v_gene: TRBV29-1
abundance: NA
d_gene: NA
CDR3nt: TGCAGCGTTTTAGCGGCTTACAATGAGCAGTTCTTC
CDR3aa: CSVLAAYNEQFF

j_gene: TRBJ2-5
v_gene: TRBV10-3
abundance: NA
d_gene: TRBD2
CDR3nt: TGTGCCATCAGTGGAGGAGCGGGGGTAGGAGAGACCCAGTACTTC
CDR3aa: CAISGGAGVGETQYF

j_gene: TRBJ1-1
v_gene: TRBV3-1
abundance: NA
d_gene: NA
CDR3nt: TGTGCCAGCAGCCTCCAGGGTTCCGGGACGCCTAACGCTGAAGCTTTCTTT
CDR3aa: CASSLQGSGTPNAEAFF

j_gene: TRBJ2-3
v_gene: TRBV20-1
abundance: NA
d_gene: TRBD2
CDR3nt: TGCAGTGCCCCGGGACTAGCGGGAAGGGGAGATACGCAGTATTTT
CDR3aa: CSAPGLAGRGDTQYF